The 20 T cell receptor beta chains below come from one sample, sequenced in a study of T cell repertoires in cytomegalovirus infection. Which antigens these TCRs recognize remains unknown. TCRdb recomputed calls from the reads with MiXCR, one row per CDR3 protein. The table shows about 920,000 distinct CDR3 sequences, with around 32% occurring only once. Sample: cultured CD8+ T cells from PBMCs, taken from culture after CMV antigen stimulation. The receptors were gathered from a human donor in good health (CMV status not recorded). Some clones in this sample may be carry-over from other donors' samples.

The chain combines TRBV27 with TRBJ2-7; D is possibly TRBD2 (7 bases). CDR3 length equals 14 residues. V lost 5 bases and J 4 bases, leaving 15 bases between the germline ends. Per germline, CDR1 MNHEY and CDR2 SMNVEV (reference sequence). CDR3 in DNA: TGTGCCAGCAGTCTAAGGGGGGGGGTATACGAGCAGTACGTC. Translation gives CASSLRGGVYEQYV.

The chain combines TRBV27 with TRBJ1-5, with 9 bases identical to TRBD1. The CDR3 totals 16 residues. Germline V gene sequence: CDR1 MNHEY, CDR2 SMNVEV (reference sequence). The V and J ends lost 0 bases and 6 bases, in that order; junction bases with no gene match: 6. This CDR3 is CASSLSMGDRAQPQHF. For the CDR3, the DNA is TGTGCCAGCAGTTTATCGATGGGGGACAGGGCTCAGCCCCAGCATTTT.

The CDR3 coding sequence is TGTGCCAGCAGTGAATCTCCCTTTGGTGGCTACACCTTC. Translation gives CASSESPFGGYTF. The V call is TRBV25-1, the J call TRBJ1-2; the D is unclear. Germline V CDR1 and CDR2: MGHDK, SYGVNS. Deletions cut 1 base from V and 7 bases from J, with 10 bases between. The CDR3 consists of 13 residues.

This clonotype was counted only a few times. The rearrangement joins TRBV27 to TRBJ2-2; 7 bases are shared with TRBD1. J lost 0 bases, V lost 6 bases, and 7 bases had no gene match. Per the germline V gene, CDR1 is MNHEY and CDR2 is SMNVEV (reference sequence). The CDR3 spans 16 residues. The CDR3 bases are TGTGCCAGCAGCCTACAGGGGTTCCCGAACACCGGGGAGCTGTTTTTT. It encodes CASSLQGFPNTGELFF.

The genes are TRBV7-9 and TRBJ1-2, with 10 bases identical to TRBD1. The J segment lost 5 bases and the V segment lost 1 base, leaving 1 base of the junction unmatched. Looked up from germline, CDR1 is SEHNR and CDR2 is FQNEAQ (reference sequence). The CDR3 runs 14 residues. The CDR3 DNA is TGTGCCAGCAGCTTAGAGGGACAGGGGTATGGCTACACCTTC. Residues: CASSLEGQGYGYTF.

The chain employs TRBV18 and TRBJ1-2; 7 nucleotides agree with TRBD1. CDR3 size: 16 residues. J lost 3 bases, V lost 0 bases, and 7 bases had no gene match. The germline V gene encodes CDR1 KGHSH and CDR2 LQKENI. The CDR3 coding sequence is TGTGCCAGCTCACCACCGCGGGACAGCTATTACTATGGCTACACCTTC. Protein product: CASSPPRDSYYYGYTF.

This clonotype was seen a few times. The rearrangement links TRBV29-1 to TRBJ1-6; tentatively, D is TRBD1 (5 bases). Trimming stripped 5 bases from V and 5 bases from J, with 13 bases between. CDR1 is SQVTM, CDR2 ANQGSEA, per germline. The CDR3 is 14 amino acids. The CDR3, as DNA: TGCAGCGTTCGGGCCGGGGGAAATAATTCACCCCTCCACTTT. Translating it yields CSVRAGGNNSPLHF.

The V gene is TRBV6-2 or TRBV6-3, the J gene TRBJ1-1, with a possible D match to TRBD1 (5 bases). V dropped 3 bases and J dropped 1 base, with 15 bases sitting between them. The CDR3 is made up of 16 amino acids. Germline CDR1 and CDR2: MNHEY and SVGEGT. The CDR3 DNA sequence: TGTGCCAGCAGTTATGGAACCGGGACGAGGAACACTGAAGCTTTCTTT. This gives the protein CASSYGTGTRNTEAFF.

The V and J genes are TRBV5-5 and TRBJ2-2; D remains unclear. The CDR3 length is 14 residues. CDR1 is SGHKS, CDR2 YYEKEE, per germline (reference sequence). V lost 7 bases and J lost 1, with 11 bases in between. CDR3: CASRWRQNTGELFF. The CDR3 DNA sequence: TGTGCCAGCCGCTGGCGGCAGAACACCGGGGAGCTGTTTTTT.

V is TRBV20-1 and J is TRBJ2-7; weak D call: TRBD1 (6 bases). CDR3 length equals 12 residues. Germline CDR1 reads DFQATT; CDR2 reads SNEGSKA (reference sequence). Trimming left V 5 bases short and J 3 bases short, with 11 bases between. The CDR3 spells CSAVRDNYEQYV. The CDR3 coding sequence is TGCAGTGCTGTCCGGGACAACTACGAGCAGTACGTC.

The V and J genes are TRBV6-6 and TRBJ1-1; D gene unclear. The CDR3 is 16 amino acids. Trimming took off 2 bases at V and 3 bases at J, with 16 bases between the two ends. Germline V lookup: CDR1 MNHNY, CDR2 SVGAGI (reference sequence). The CDR3 region is CASSYEGYGEDTEAFF. The CDR3 bases are TGTGCCAGCAGTTACGAGGGATATGGGGAGGACACTGAAGCTTTCTTT.

This clonotype was observed at least ten times. This chain links TRBV7-2 with TRBJ2-7, with TRBD1 matching 9 bases. CDR3 length: 15 residues. After removal of 1 base from V and 5 bases from J, the junction contained 6 bases not matched to a gene. CDR1 SGHTA and CDR2 FQGNSA come from the germline V gene. CDR3 protein: CASSLVWDRVDEQYF. The CDR3, as DNA: TGTGCCAGCAGCTTAGTTTGGGACAGGGTTGACGAGCAGTACTTC.

The table lists this clonotype with a few counts. This sequence joins TRBV10-3 and TRBJ2-3; the D is unclear. CDR1 is ENHRY and CDR2 is SYGVKD in the germline V gene. V was shortened by 2 bases and J by 3 bases, with 0 bases between the two germline ends. The CDR3 is made up of 11 amino acids. CDR3 DNA sequence: TGTGCCATCAGTGAGACAGATACGCAGTATTTT. It encodes CAISETDTQYF.

The chain carries TRBV20-1 and TRBJ2-3; D is tentatively TRBD1 or TRBD2 (6 bases each). The V and J ends lost 0 bases and 5 bases respectively, with 21 bases between them. Germline V lookup: CDR1 DFQATT, CDR2 SNEGSKA (reference sequence). CDR3 size: 17 residues. CDR3 in amino acids: CSARDGVGGGEGDTQYF. For the CDR3, the DNA is TGCAGTGCTAGAGATGGTGTTGGAGGGGGTGAGGGAGATACGCAGTATTTT.

The CDR3 nucleotides read TGTGCCAGTATCCCAGACAGGGGATCCTACAATGAGCAGTTCTTC. It encodes CASIPDRGSYNEQFF. The J gene is TRBJ2-1, the V gene TRBV19, with 8 bases lining up with TRBD1. Germline loops: CDR1 LNHDA, CDR2 SQIVND (reference sequence). V trimming: 7 bases; J trimming: 1 base; junction bases outside the gene matches: 6. The CDR3 totals 15 residues.

J is TRBJ2-1 and V is TRBV11-2; no definite D call. The ends were cut back, 3 bases at V and 5 bases at J, with 5 bases in the middle. Germline CDR1 SGHAT, CDR2 FQNNGV. CDR3 size: 12 residues. CDR3 coding DNA: TGTGCCAGCAGCTTTCCCCACAATGAGCAGTTCTTC. Its protein is CASSFPHNEQFF.

V is TRBV6-5 and J is TRBJ1-1; tentative D call: TRBD1 (6 bases). V lost 4 bases and J 1 base, leaving 13 bases between the germline ends. CDR1 is MNHEY, CDR2 SVGAGI, per germline. The CDR3 is 15 amino acids. The CDR3 is CASSSRGLGNTEAFF. The CDR3 bases are TGTGCCAGCAGTTCACGGGGGCTGGGGAACACTGAAGCTTTCTTT.

The rearrangement uses TRBV7-6 and TRBJ1-4, with 7 bases that match TRBD1. The trim removed 6 bases at V and 8 bases at J, leaving 6 bases unmatched. The CDR3 consists of 13 residues. Germline assignment: CDR1 SGHVS and CDR2 FNYEAQ. The CDR3: CASREGAGEKLFF. The CDR3 DNA sequence: TGTGCCAGCAGGGAGGGGGCTGGAGAAAAACTGTTTTTT.

The chain has TRBV4-1 and TRBJ1-1; perhaps TRBD1 as D (6 bases). The CDR3 runs to 14 residues. From germline, CDR1 is MGHRA and CDR2 YSYEKL. Trimming left V 5 bases short and J 8 bases short, with 18 bases between. CDR3 DNA: TGCGCCAGCAGCTCGGGACACCTTGAAGGGGAAGCTTTCTTT. This sequence encodes CASSSGHLEGEAFF.

The chain employs TRBV19 and TRBJ2-7; 12 nucleotides align to TRBD1. Germline V lookup: CDR1 LNHDA, CDR2 SQIVND (reference sequence). This CDR3 is built from 15 residues. The V and J ends lost 2 bases and 5 bases, in that order; junction bases with no gene match: 4. The CDR3 is CASSIRDRGPHEQYF. CDR3 in DNA: TGTGCCAGTAGTATAAGGGACAGGGGGCCCCACGAGCAGTACTTC. Looking up the rest from reference TRBV19 and TRBJ2-7 gives the full variable domain: DGGITQSPKYLFRKEGQNVTLSCEQNLNHDAMYWYRQDPGQGLRLIYYSQIVNDFQKGDIAEGYSVSREKKESFPLTVTSAQKNPTAFYLCASSIRDRGPHEQYFGPGTRLTVT.